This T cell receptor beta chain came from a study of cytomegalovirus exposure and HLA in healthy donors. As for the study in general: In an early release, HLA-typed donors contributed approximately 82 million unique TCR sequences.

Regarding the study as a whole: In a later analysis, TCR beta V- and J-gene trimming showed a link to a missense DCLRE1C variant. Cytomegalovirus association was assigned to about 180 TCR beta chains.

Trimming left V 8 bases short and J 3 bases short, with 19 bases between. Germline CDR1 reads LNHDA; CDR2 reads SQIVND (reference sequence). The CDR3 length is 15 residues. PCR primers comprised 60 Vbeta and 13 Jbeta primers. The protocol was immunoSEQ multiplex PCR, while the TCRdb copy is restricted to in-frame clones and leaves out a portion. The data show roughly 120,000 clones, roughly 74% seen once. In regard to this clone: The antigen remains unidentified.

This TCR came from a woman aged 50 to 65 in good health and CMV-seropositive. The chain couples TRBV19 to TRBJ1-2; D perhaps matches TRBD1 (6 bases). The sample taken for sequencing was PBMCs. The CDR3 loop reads CASATGTTLDYGYTF. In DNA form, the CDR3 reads TGTGCCAGTGCCACCGGGACAACTCTCGACTATGGCTACACCTTC.